This T cell receptor beta chain was captured by sequencing in a study of shared clonotypes between healthy human individuals. Study overall: CD4 naive cells filled three plates per donor, CD4 memory three, CD8 naive two and CD8 memory one. Broader study findings: Measured sharing among donors was expected to vary with sequencing depth. Shared clonotypes: about 5% naive CD4, around 3.5% naive CD8, about 2.5% memory CD4, approximately 0.37% memory CD8.

This clone has a single count. Its antigen remains unknown. V was trimmed by 8 bases and J by 5 bases, leaving 15 bases between them. Germline V lookup: CDR1 MNHNS, CDR2 SASEGT. The CDR3 spans 13 residues. How the authors handled the data: Filtering differed because ImmunoSEQ produced junction-only sequences that carried no quality scores. TCRdb's copy holds only in-frame clones and misses some; the assay was immunoSEQ multiplex PCR. That table gives V, J and clone size, and the DNA gave D and trimming. The sample lists 2 million to 2.5 million clones; around 96% were seen once. Naive CD8 populations comprised CD45RO-negative cells positively selected for CCR7, excluding terminally differentiated effector memory CD45RA+ cells.

The clonotype originates from a man younger than 35 in good health. This sequence joins TRBV6-1 and TRBJ1-1, with a possible D match to TRBD1 (5 bases). Sequencing input: naive CD8+ T cells sorted from blood. The CDR3 region has the DNA TGTGCCAGCTGCGTGGGGCAAGGAACTGAAGCTTTCTTT. This encodes CASCVGQGTEAFF.